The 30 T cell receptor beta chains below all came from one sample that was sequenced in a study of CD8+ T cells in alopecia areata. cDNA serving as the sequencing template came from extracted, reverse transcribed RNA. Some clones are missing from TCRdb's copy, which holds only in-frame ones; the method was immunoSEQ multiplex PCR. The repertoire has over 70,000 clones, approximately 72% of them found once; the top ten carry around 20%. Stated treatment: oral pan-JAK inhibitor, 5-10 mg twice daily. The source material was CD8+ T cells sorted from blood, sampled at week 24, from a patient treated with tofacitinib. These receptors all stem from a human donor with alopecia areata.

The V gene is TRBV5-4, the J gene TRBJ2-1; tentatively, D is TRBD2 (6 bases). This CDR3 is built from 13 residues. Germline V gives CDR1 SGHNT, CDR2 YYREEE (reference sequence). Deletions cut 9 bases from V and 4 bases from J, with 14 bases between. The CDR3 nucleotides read TGTGCCACCGGCCTGGGGGGATACAATGAGCAGTTCTTC. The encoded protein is CATGLGGYNEQFF.

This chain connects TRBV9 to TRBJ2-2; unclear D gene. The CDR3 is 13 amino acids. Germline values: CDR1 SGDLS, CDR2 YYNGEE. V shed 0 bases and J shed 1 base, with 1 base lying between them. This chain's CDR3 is CASSVGNTGELFF. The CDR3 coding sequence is TGTGCCAGCAGCGTAGGGAACACCGGGGAGCTGTTTTTT.

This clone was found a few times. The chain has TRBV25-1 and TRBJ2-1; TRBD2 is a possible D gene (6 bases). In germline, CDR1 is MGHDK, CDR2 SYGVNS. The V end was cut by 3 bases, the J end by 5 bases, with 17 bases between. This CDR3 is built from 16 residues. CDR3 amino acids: CASSDSVASADNEQFF. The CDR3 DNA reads TGTGCCAGCAGTGATTCTGTGGCTAGCGCTGACAATGAGCAGTTCTTC.

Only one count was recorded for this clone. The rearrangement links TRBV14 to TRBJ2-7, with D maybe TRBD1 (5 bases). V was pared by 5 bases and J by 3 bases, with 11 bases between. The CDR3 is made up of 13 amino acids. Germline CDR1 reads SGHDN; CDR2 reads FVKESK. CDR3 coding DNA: TGTGCCAGCAGCTCCCAGGGTAGCTACGAGCAGTACTTC. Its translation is CASSSQGSYEQYF.

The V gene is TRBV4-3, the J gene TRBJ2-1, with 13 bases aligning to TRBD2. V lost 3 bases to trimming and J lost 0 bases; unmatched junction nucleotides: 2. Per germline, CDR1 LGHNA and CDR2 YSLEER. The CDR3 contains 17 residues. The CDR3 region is CASSHGTSGTSYNEQFF. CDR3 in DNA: TGCGCCAGCAGCCACGGGACTAGCGGGACCTCCTACAATGAGCAGTTCTTC.

Here the CDR3 reads CASSETTELSGSLWEQYF. Here the CDR3 DNA reads TGTGCCAGCAGTGAAACCACGGAGCTAAGCGGGAGCCTATGGGAGCAGTACTTC. The chain couples TRBV2 to TRBJ2-7, with 8 bases matching TRBD2. With V trimmed by 2 bases and J by 7 bases, 19 bases remained unmatched. Germline CDR1 is SNHLY and CDR2 is FYNNEI. The CDR3 sequence is 18 residues long.

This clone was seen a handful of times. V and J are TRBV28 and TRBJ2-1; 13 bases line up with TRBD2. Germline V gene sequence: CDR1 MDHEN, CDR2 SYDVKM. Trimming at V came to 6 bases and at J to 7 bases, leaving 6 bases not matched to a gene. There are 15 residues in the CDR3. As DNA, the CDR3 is TGTGCCAGCAGAAGGACTAGCGGGAGAATGAATGAGCAGTTCTTC. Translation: CASRRTSGRMNEQFF.

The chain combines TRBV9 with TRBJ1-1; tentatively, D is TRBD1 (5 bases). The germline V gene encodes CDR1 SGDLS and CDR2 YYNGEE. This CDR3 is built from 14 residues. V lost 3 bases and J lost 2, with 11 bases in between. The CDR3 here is CASSGGPRNTEAFF. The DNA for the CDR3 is TGTGCCAGCAGCGGGGGACCCAGAAACACTGAAGCTTTCTTT.

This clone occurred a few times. CDR3 sequence (DNA): TGTGCCAGCAGCTTCAGGAACCGGGACACTGAAGCTTTCTTT. Translating gives CASSFRNRDTEAFF. J is TRBJ1-1 and V is TRBV7-9; D gene ambiguous. Trimming stripped 3 bases from V and 3 bases from J, with 11 bases between. Germline CDR1 is SEHNR and CDR2 is FQNEAQ (reference sequence). This CDR3 is built from 14 residues.

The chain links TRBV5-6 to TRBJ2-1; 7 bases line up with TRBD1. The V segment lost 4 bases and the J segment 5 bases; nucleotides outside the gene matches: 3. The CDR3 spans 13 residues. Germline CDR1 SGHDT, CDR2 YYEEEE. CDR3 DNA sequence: TGTGCCAGCAGCACCGGGACAGACAATGAGCAGTTCTTC. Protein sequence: CASSTGTDNEQFF.

The CDR3 DNA sequence: TGCAGTGCCCGAGAAGATACGCAGTATTTT. Protein product: CSAREDTQYF. The J gene is TRBJ2-3, the V gene TRBV20-1; D ambiguous. V was clipped by 6 bases and J by 5 bases, with 6 bases between them. This CDR3 has 10 residues. Germline lookup yields CDR1 DFQATT and CDR2 SNEGSKA (reference sequence).

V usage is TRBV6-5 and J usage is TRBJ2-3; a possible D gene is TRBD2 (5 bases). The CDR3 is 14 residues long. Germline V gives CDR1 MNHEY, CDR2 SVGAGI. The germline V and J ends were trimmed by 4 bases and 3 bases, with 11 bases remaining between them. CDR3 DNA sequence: TGTGCCAGCAGTTCACCGTCGGGGACAGATACGCAGTATTTT. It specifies CASSSPSGTDTQYF.

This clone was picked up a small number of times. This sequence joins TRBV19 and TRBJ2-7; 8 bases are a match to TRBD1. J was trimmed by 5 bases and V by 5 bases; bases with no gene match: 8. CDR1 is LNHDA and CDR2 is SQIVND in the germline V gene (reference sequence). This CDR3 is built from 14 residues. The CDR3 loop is CASSVGQGPHEQYF. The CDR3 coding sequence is TGTGCCAGTAGTGTCGGACAGGGTCCCCACGAGCAGTACTTC.

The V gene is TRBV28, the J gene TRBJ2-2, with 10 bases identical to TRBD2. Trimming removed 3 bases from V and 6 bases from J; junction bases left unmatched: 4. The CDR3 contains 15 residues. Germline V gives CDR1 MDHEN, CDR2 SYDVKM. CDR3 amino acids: CASSFRLAGAGELFF. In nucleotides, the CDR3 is TGTGCCAGCAGTTTCAGGCTAGCGGGAGCCGGGGAGCTGTTTTTT. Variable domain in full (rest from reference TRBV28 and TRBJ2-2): DVKVTQSSRYLVKRTGEKVFLECVQDMDHENMFWYRQDPGLGLRLIYFSYDVKMKEKGDIPEGYSVSREKKERFSLILESASTNQTSMYLCASSFRLAGAGELFFGEGSRLTVL.

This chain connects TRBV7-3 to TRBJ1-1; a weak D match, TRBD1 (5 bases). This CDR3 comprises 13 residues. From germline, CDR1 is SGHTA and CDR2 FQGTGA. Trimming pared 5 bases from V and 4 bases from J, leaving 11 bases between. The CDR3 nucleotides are TGTGCCAGCAGCCTCGGGGGTACCACTGAAGCTTTCTTT. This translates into CASSLGGTTEAFF.

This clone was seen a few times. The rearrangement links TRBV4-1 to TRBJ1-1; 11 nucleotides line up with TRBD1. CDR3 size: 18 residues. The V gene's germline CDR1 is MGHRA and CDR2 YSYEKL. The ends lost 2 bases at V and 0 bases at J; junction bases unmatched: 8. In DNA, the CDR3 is TGCGCCAGCAGCCAACTGGACAGGGGGCAGCCCATGAACACTGAAGCTTTCTTT. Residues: CASSQLDRGQPMNTEAFF.

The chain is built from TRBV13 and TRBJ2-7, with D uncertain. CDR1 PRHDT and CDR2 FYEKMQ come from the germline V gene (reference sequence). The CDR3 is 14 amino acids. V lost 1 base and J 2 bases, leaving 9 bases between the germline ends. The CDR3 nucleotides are TGTGCCAGCAGCTTAGCTCAGGTTACCTACGAGCAGTACTTC. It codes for CASSLAQVTYEQYF.

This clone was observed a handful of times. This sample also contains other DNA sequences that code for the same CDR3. The CDR3 sequence is CASSLSSYNEQFF. CDR3 coding DNA: TGTGCCAGCAGCTTGTCCAGCTATAATGAGCAGTTCTTC. The chain links TRBV5-4 to TRBJ2-1; D is uncertain. The CDR3 has 13 residues. Trimming cost V 1 base and J 7 bases, with 9 bases left between them. CDR1 and CDR2 from the germline V gene are SGHNT and YYREEE (reference sequence).

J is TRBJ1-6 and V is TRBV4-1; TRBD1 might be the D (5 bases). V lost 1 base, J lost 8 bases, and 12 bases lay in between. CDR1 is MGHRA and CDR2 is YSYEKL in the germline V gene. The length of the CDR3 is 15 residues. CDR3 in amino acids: CASSQGAGTDSPLHF. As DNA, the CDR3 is TGCGCCAGCAGCCAAGGCGCAGGGACGGATTCACCCCTCCACTTT.

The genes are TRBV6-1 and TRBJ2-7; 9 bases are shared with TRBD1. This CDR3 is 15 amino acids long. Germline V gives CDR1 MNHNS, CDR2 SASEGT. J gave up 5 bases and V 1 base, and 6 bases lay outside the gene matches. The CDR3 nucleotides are TGTGCCAGCAGTGAAGGGGGGACAGGGTATAACGAGCAGTACTTC. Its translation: CASSEGGTGYNEQYF.

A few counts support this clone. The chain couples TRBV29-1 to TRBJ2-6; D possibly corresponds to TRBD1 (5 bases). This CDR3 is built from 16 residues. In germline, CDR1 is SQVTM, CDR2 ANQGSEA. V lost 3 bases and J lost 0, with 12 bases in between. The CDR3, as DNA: TGCAGCGTTGATGACAGTATAGGCTCTGGGGCCAACGTCCTGACTTTC. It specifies CSVDDSIGSGANVLTF.

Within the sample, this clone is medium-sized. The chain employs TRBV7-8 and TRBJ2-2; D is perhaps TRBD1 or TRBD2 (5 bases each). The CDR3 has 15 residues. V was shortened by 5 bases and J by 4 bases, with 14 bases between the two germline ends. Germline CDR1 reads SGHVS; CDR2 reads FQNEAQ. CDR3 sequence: CASSSTGAFTGELFF. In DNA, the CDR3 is TGTGCCAGCAGCAGCACCGGGGCGTTCACCGGGGAGCTGTTTTTT.

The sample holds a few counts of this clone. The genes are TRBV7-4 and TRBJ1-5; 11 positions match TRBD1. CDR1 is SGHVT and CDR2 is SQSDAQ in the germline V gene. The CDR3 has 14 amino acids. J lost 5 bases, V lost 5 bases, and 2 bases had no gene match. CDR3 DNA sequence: TGTGCCAGCAGCCTGGGACAGGGGGATCAGCCCCAGCATTTT. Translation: CASSLGQGDQPQHF.

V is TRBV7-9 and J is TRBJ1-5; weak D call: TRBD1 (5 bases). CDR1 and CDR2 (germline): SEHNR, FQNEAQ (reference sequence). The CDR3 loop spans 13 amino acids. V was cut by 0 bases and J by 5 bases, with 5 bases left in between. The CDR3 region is CASSLAGDQPQHF. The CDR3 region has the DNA TGTGCCAGCAGCTTAGCAGGGGATCAGCCCCAGCATTTT.

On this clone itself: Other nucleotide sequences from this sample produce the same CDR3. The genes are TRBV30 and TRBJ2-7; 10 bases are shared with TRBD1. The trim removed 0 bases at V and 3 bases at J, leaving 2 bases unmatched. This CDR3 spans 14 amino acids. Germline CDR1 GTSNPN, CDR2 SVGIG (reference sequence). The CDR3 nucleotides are TGTGCCTGGAGTGTAGGGACAGGGGACTACGAGCAGTACTTC. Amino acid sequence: CAWSVGTGDYEQYF. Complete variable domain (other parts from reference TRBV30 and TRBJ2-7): SQTIHQWPATLVQPVGSPLSLECTVEGTSNPNLYWYRQAAGRGLQLLFYSVGIGQISSEVPQNLSASRPQDRQFILSSKKLLLSDSGFYLCAWSVGTGDYEQYFGPGTRLTVT.

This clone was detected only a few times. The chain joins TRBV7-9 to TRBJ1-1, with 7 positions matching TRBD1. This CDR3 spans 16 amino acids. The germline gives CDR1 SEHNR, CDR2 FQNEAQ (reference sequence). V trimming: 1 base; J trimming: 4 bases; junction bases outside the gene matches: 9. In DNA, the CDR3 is TGTGCCAGCAGCTTAGTGGGCAACAGGGGAGGCACTGAAGCTTTCTTT. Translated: CASSLVGNRGGTEAFF.

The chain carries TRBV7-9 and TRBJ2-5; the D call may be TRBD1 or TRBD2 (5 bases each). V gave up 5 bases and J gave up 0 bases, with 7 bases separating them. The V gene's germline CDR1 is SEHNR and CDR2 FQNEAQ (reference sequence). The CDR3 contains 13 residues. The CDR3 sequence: CASSPGHQETQYF. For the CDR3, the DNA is TGTGCCAGCAGCCCGGGACACCAAGAGACCCAGTACTTC. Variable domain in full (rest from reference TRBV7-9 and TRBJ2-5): DTGVSQNPRHKITKRGQNVTFRCDPISEHNRLYWYRQTLGQGPEFLTYFQNEAQLEKSRLLSDRFSAERPKGSFSTLEIQRTEQGDSAMYLCASSPGHQETQYFGPGTRLLVL.

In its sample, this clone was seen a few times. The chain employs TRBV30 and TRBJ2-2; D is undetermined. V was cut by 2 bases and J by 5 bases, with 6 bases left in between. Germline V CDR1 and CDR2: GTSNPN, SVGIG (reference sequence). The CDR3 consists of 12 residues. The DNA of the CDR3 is TGTGCCTGGAGTTGGGCGACCGGGGAGCTGTTTTTT. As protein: CAWSWATGELFF.

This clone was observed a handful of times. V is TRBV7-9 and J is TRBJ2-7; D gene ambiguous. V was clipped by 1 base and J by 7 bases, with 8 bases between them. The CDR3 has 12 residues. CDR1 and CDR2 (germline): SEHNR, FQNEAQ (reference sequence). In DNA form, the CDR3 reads TGTGCCAGCAGCTTAGGTCCGCGGGAGCAGTACTTC. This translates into CASSLGPREQYF.

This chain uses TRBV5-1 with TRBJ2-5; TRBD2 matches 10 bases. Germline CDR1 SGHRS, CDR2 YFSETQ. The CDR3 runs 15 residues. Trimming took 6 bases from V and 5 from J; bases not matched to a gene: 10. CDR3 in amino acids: CASNDPGTSAETQYF. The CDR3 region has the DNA TGCGCCAGCAATGATCCCGGGACTAGCGCGGAGACCCAGTACTTC.